This TCR beta chain was retrieved from a study of cytomegalovirus exposure and HLA in healthy donors. With regard to this clone: The antigen is undetermined.

Clones were sequenced by immunoSEQ multiplex PCR, and TCRdb holds only the in-frame ones, with some missing. This table holds about 130,000 clones, about 80% found once. V shed 2 bases and J shed 5 bases, with 13 bases lying between them. The CDR3 spans 14 residues. Germline V gene lookup returns CDR1 SGHDT and CDR2 YYEEEE. Study-wide results and limits: Altogether, about 160 TCR beta chains were recorded as cytomegalovirus-associated.

Sequencing used PBMCs. The chain joins TRBV5-6 to TRBJ1-1; tentatively, D is TRBD1 (6 bases). The origin of this receptor is a man aged 25 to 40 in good health and CMV-seropositive. The DNA of the CDR3 is TGTGCCAGCAGCTTAATATCAGGGGTTACTGAAGCTTTCTTT. As protein: CASSLISGVTEAFF.